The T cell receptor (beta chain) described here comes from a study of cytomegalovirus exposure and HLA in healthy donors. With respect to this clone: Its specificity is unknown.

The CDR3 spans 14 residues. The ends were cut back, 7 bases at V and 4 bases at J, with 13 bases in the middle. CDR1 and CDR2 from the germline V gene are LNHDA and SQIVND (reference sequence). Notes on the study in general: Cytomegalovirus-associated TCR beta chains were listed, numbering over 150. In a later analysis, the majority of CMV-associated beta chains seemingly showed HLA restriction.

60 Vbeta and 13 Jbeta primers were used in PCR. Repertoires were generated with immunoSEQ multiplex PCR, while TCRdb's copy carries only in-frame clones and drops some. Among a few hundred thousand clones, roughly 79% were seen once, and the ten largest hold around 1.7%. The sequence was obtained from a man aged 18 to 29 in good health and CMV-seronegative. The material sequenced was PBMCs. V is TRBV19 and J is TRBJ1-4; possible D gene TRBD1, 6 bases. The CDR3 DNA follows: TGTGCCAGTACCACGACAGGCTTTAATGAAAAACTGTTTTTT. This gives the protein CASTTTGFNEKLFF.